The subject of this entry is one TCR beta chain. What it binds is unknown. This sample is part of a study of shared clonotypes between healthy human individuals. On the study more broadly: Each donor had three CD4 naive, three CD4 memory, two CD8 naive and one CD8 memory plate.

Overall study findings and caveats: Sequencing of the sorted subsets was shown by rarefaction to be incomplete despite large depth. What naive subsets generally showed was a larger estimated richness than memory subsets showed.

The CDR3 is 17 amino acids. Trimming at V came to 8 bases and at J to 8 bases, leaving 18 bases not matched to a gene. Per the germline V gene, CDR1 is WNHNN and CDR2 is SYGVQD (reference sequence). Genomic DNA per cell subset filled all wells of several immunoSEQ plates. Generated by immunoSEQ multiplex PCR, the TCRdb table keeps only in-frame clones and is missing some. Of a few million clones listed, roughly nine tenths are singletons. The chain employs TRBV10-1 and TRBJ1-4; 9 bases are a match to TRBD1. The material sequenced was naive CD4+ T cells sorted from blood. Indicated subset: CD45RA+ positively selected. This clonotype was obtained from a man between 18 and 29 years old in good health. CDR3 coding DNA: TGCGCCAGCTCAATTCCACAGGGGGCCTCTGAAGTAGAAAAACTGTTTTTT. Residues: CASSIPQGASEVEKLFF.